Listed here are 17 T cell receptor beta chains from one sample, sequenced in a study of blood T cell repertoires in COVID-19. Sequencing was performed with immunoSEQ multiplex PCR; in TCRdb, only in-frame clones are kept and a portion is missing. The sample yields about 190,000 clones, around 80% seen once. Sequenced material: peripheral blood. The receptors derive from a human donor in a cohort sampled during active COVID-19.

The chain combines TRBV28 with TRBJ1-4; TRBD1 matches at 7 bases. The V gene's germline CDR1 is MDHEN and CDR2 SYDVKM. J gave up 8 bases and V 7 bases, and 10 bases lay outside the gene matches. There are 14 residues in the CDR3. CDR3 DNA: TGTGCCAGCAAGACGACAGGGACGAACGAAAAACTGTTTTTT. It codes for CASKTTGTNEKLFF. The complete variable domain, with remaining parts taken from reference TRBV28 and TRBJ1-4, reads DVKVTQSSRYLVKRTGEKVFLECVQDMDHENMFWYRQDPGLGLRLIYFSYDVKMKEKGDIPEGYSVSREKKERFSLILESASTNQTSMYLCASKTTGTNEKLFFGSGTQLSVL.

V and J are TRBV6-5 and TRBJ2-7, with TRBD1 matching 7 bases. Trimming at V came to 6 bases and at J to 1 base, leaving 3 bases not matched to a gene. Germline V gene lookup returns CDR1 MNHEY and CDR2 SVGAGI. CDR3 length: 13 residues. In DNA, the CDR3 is TGTGCCAGCAGAATGGACAGGTCCTACGAGCAGTACGTC. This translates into CASRMDRSYEQYV.

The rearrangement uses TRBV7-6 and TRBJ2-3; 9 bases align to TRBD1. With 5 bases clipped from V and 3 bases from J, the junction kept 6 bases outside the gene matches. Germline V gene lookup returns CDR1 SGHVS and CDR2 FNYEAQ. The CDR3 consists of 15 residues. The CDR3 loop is CASSTPGTGTDTQYF. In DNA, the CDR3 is TGTGCCAGCAGCACACCCGGGACAGGGACAGATACGCAGTATTTT.

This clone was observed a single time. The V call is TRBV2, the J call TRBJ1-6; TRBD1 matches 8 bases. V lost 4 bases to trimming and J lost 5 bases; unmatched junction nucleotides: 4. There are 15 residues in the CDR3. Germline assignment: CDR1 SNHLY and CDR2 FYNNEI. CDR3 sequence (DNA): TGTGCCAGCAGTGCCCAACAGGGGGATAATTCACCCCTCCACTTT. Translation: CASSAQQGDNSPLHF.

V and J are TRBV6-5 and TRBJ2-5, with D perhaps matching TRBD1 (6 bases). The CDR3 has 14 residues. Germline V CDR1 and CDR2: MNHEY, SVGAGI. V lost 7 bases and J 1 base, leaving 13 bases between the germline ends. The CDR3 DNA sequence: TGTGCCAGCAATACCGGGACACTCCAAGAGACCCAGTACTTC. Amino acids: CASNTGTLQETQYF.

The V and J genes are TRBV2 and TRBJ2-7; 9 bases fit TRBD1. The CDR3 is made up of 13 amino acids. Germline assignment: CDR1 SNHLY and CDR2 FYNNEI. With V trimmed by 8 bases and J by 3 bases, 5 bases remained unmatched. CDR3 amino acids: CASQGQGFYEQYF. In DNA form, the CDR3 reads TGTGCCAGCCAGGGACAGGGTTTCTACGAGCAGTACTTC.

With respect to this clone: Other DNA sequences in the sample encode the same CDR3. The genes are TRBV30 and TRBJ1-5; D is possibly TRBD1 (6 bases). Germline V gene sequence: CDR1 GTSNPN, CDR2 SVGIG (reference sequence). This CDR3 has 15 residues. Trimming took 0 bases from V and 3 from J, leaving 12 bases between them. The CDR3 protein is CAWSVPGQYNQPQHF. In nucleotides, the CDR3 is TGTGCCTGGAGTGTTCCAGGACAGTACAATCAGCCCCAGCATTTT.

The DNA for the CDR3 is TGTGCCAGCAGTCAACGTCCCGGGACTTTTTCGAGCTCCTATAATTCACCCCTCCACTTT. The encoded protein is CASSQRPGTFSSSYNSPLHF. This chain connects TRBV3-1 (or the pseudogene TRBV3-2) to TRBJ1-6; TRBD1 might be the D (5 bases). The V and J ends lost 6 bases and 0 bases respectively, with 24 bases between them. The length of the CDR3 is 20 residues. CDR1 is LGHDT, CDR2 YNNKEL, per germline (reference sequence).

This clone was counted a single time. The CDR3 DNA sequence: TGTGCCAGCAGTGAACCGGGGAGGCATGGACAGCCCCAGCATTTT. Residues: CASSEPGRHGQPQHF. This chain links TRBV2 with TRBJ1-5; D is ambiguous. CDR1 and CDR2 (germline): SNHLY, FYNNEI. The CDR3 totals 15 residues. V lost 2 bases and J 7 bases, leaving 15 bases between the germline ends.

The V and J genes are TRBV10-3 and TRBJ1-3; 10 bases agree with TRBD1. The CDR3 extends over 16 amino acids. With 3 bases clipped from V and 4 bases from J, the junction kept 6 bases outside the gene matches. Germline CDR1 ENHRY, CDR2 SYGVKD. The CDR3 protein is CAISDGGQGTGNTIYF. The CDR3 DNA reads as TGTGCCATCAGTGACGGGGGACAGGGGACCGGAAACACCATATATTTT.

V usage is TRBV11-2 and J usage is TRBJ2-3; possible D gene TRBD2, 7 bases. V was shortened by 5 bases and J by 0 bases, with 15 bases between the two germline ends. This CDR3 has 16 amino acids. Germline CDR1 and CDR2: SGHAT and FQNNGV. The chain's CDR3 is CASSEGGGRSTDTQYF. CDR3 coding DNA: TGTGCCAGCAGCGAAGGGGGAGGGCGGAGCACAGATACGCAGTATTTT.

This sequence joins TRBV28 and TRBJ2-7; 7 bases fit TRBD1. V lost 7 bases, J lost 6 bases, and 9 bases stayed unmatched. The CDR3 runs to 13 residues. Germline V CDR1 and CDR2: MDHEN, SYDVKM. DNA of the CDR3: TGTGCCAGCACCCGACAGGGCTGGATCGAGCAGTACTTC. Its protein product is CASTRQGWIEQYF.

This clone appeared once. The CDR3 protein is CSVGPHRGLLETQYF. In nucleotides, the CDR3 is TGCAGCGTTGGCCCCCACAGGGGATTACTAGAGACCCAGTACTTC. The genes are TRBV29-1 and TRBJ2-5; 7 bases align to TRBD1. The CDR3 length is 15 residues. Germline-derived CDR1 and CDR2 are SQVTM and ANQGSEA. Losses at the gene ends were 4 bases for V and 4 bases for J; bases not matched to a gene: 12. The whole variable domain, remainder taken from reference TRBV29-1 and TRBJ2-5, is SAVISQKPSRDICQRGTSLTIQCQVDSQVTMMFWYRQQPGQSLTLIATANQGSEATYESGFVIDKFPISRPNLTFSTLTVSNMSPEDSSIYLCSVGPHRGLLETQYFGPGTRLLVL.

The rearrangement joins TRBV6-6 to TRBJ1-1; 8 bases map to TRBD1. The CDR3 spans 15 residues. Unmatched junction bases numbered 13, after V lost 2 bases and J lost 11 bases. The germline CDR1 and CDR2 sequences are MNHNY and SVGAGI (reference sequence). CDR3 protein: CASSYRSGGNSKAFF. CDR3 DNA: TGTGCCAGCAGTTACCGTTCAGGGGGCAATTCGAAGGCTTTCTTT.

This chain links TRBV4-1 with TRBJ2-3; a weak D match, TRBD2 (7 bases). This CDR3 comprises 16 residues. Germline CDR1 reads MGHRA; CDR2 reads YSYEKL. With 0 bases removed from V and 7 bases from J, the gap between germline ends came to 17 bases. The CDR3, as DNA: TGCGCCAGCAGCCAAGAAGGGGGGGGCTGGGGAAATACGCAGTATTTT. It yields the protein CASSQEGGGWGNTQYF.

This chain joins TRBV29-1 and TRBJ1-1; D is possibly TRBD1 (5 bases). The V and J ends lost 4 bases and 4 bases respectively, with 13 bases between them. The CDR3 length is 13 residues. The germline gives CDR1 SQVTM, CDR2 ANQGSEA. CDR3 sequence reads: CSVVPGLFTEAFF. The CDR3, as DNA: TGCAGCGTTGTCCCAGGGCTTTTCACTGAAGCTTTCTTT.

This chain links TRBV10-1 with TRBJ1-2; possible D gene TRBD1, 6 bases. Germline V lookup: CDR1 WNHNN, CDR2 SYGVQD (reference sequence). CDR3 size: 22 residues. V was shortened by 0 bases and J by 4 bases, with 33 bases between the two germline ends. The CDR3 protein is CASSESGMATGTRAGGSYGYTF. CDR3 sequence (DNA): TGCGCCAGCAGTGAGTCGGGCATGGCGACAGGAACGCGGGCGGGGGGTTCCTATGGCTACACCTTC.